The 29 T cell receptor beta chains presented below share a single source sample, sequenced in a study of control samples from healthy donors and cancer patients. TCRdb keeps only in-frame clones here, not all; method: immunoSEQ multiplex PCR. The sample lists 20,000 to 25,000 clones, 80% to 85% seen once, with roughly 24% in the top ten. The sample consisted of PBMCs. These receptor sequences come from a man in his fifties or sixties with colorectal cancer.

The chain links TRBV6-2 or TRBV6-3 to TRBJ1-1; TRBD1 matches 8 bases. In germline, CDR1 is MNHEY, CDR2 SVGEGT. CDR3 length: 20 residues. V lost 6 bases, J lost 1 base, and 22 bases stayed unmatched. The CDR3 DNA reads as TGTGCCAGCAGCTATACACCCGGCCAGGGGGCTACTCTCGAGAACACTGAAGCTTTCTTT. Residues: CASSYTPGQGATLENTEAFF.

V and J are TRBV11-2 and TRBJ2-3, with 9 bases that match TRBD2. Trimming removed 3 bases from V and 9 bases from J; junction bases left unmatched: 7. CDR3 length: 14 residues. The germline gives CDR1 SGHAT, CDR2 FQNNGV. CDR3 residues: CASSFGGGAETQYF. The CDR3 region has the DNA TGTGCCAGCAGCTTTGGCGGGGGGGCCGAAACGCAGTATTTT.

CDR3 residues: CSARRNTEAFF. The CDR3 coding sequence is TGCAGTGCTAGACGGAACACTGAAGCTTTCTTT. The V call is TRBV20-1, the J call TRBJ1-1; D is ambiguous. V shed 2 bases and J shed 1 base, with 2 bases lying between them. There are 11 residues in the CDR3. Germline V gene lookup returns CDR1 DFQATT and CDR2 SNEGSKA (reference sequence).

The chain has TRBV11-2 and TRBJ1-3; tentatively, D is TRBD1 (6 bases). Germline assignment: CDR1 SGHAT and CDR2 FQNNGV. There are 17 residues in the CDR3. The germline V and J ends were trimmed by 3 bases and 0 bases, with 15 bases remaining between them. The CDR3 loop is CASSFGPQGYSGNTIYF. In DNA, the CDR3 is TGTGCCAGCAGCTTCGGCCCACAGGGCTACTCTGGAAACACCATATATTTT.

The chain employs TRBV6-5 and TRBJ2-1, with a weak D call TRBD1 (6 bases). The CDR3 extends over 15 amino acids. V lost 2 bases, J lost 6 bases, and 14 bases lay in between. Germline CDR1 MNHEY, CDR2 SVGAGI. The CDR3, as DNA: TGTGCCAGCAGTTACGGTAACTTAGGGGGCAATGAGCAGTTCTTC. Translated, it gives CASSYGNLGGNEQFF.

V is TRBV6-5 and J is TRBJ1-1; 7 nucleotides line up with TRBD1. V shed 1 base, J shed 8 bases, and the junction held 4 bases outside the gene matches. This CDR3 region has 13 residues. Germline CDR1 and CDR2: MNHEY and SVGAGI. The CDR3 DNA sequence: TGTGCCAGCAGTTACTTGAGGGGGCGGGAAGCTTTCTTT. This encodes CASSYLRGREAFF.

This clone is a singleton in its sample. The rearrangement uses TRBV28 and TRBJ1-1, with D perhaps matching TRBD1 (5 bases). V shed 10 bases and J shed 1 base, with 13 bases lying between them. Germline values: CDR1 MDHEN, CDR2 SYDVKM. This CDR3 contains 13 residues. The CDR3 spells CATLTEKNTEAFF. CDR3 nucleotides: TGTGCCACCCTGACAGAAAAGAACACTGAAGCTTTCTTT. Drawing the rest from reference TRBV28 and TRBJ1-1, the complete variable domain is DVKVTQSSRYLVKRTGEKVFLECVQDMDHENMFWYRQDPGLGLRLIYFSYDVKMKEKGDIPEGYSVSREKKERFSLILESASTNQTSMYLCATLTEKNTEAFFGQGTRLTVV.

The chain couples TRBV7-2 to TRBJ1-1, with D possibly being TRBD1 (6 bases). Trimming cost V 5 bases and J 11 bases, with 21 bases left between them. Germline CDR1 SGHTA, CDR2 FQGNSA. This CDR3 spans 14 amino acids. The DNA of the CDR3 is TGTGCCAGCAGCCCCGCCGGGGGGCTCGGTATTGCTTTCTTT. Translated: CASSPAGGLGIAFF.

For the CDR3, the DNA is TGCGCCAGCAGGGGGTGGGGAGGCGGGGCGTACACCGGGGAGCTGTTTTTT. Amino acid sequence: CASRGWGGGAYTGELFF. The V and J genes are TRBV10-2 and TRBJ2-2; possibly TRBD2 for D (6 bases). Germline loops: CDR1 WSHSY, CDR2 SAAADI. Trimming shortened V by 6 bases and J by 3 bases, and 20 bases separated the two germline ends. The CDR3 sequence is 17 residues long.

The gene calls are TRBV28 and TRBJ1-2; D may be TRBD1 (6 bases). The V and J ends lost 6 bases and 7 bases respectively, with 18 bases between them. Looked up from germline, CDR1 is MDHEN and CDR2 is SYDVKM. This CDR3 spans 14 amino acids. The CDR3, as DNA: TGTGCCAGCAGCCTCGGACAGACCAATGGTGGCTACACCTTC. This codes for CASSLGQTNGGYTF.

This chain uses TRBV4-1 with TRBJ1-2; 7 bases agree with TRBD1. V shed 4 bases, J shed 6 bases, and the junction held 11 bases outside the gene matches. The CDR3 extends over 15 amino acids. Germline loops: CDR1 MGHRA, CDR2 YSYEKL. The CDR3 DNA is TGCGCCAGCAGCCCAATGTCCCAGGGGGTGGATGGCTACACCTTC. Its translation is CASSPMSQGVDGYTF.

As regards this clone: A junction end diverges from the germline sequence, so it may reflect a read error. The V gene is TRBV18, the J gene TRBJ1-2, with D unresolved. Germline loops: CDR1 KGHSH, CDR2 LQKENI. The CDR3 runs 14 residues. CDR3 DNA: TGTGCCAGCTCCCCACTTTGGGGAATCGATGGCTACACCTTC. Translated, it gives CASSPLWGIDGYTF.

V and J are TRBV7-8 and TRBJ1-6; the D gene is possibly TRBD1 (6 bases). The CDR3 covers 14 residues. Germline V gene lookup returns CDR1 SGHVS and CDR2 FQNEAQ. The V end was cut by 1 base, the J end by 10 bases, with 11 bases between. DNA of the CDR3: TGTGCCAGCAGCTTAGAGTGGGGGCAATCACCCCTCCACTTT. It translates to CASSLEWGQSPLHF.

The chain joins TRBV3-1 (or the pseudogene TRBV3-2) to TRBJ2-1; D may be TRBD2 (5 bases). Germline CDR1 reads LGHDT; CDR2 reads YNNKEL (reference sequence). The V end was cut by 4 bases, the J end by 12 bases, with 22 bases between. The CDR3 contains 15 residues. The CDR3 loop is CASSPTGVSYPLQFF. The CDR3 bases are TGTGCCAGCAGCCCGACCGGGGTATCTTACCCATTGCAGTTCTTC.

This chain joins TRBV18 and TRBJ1-1; D is ambiguous. The CDR3 consists of 14 residues. Between the trimmed V and J ends, which lost 2 bases and 1 base, there was a span of 8 bases. The germline CDR1 and CDR2 sequences are KGHSH and LQKENI. In nucleotides, the CDR3 is TGTGCCAGCTCACCAAACGCCCCGAACACTGAAGCTTTCTTT. It is translated as CASSPNAPNTEAFF.

This clone was seen a handful of times. The rearrangement uses TRBV4-3 and TRBJ1-6, with TRBD1 matching over 7 bases. In germline, CDR1 is LGHNA, CDR2 YSLEER. The CDR3 spans 17 residues. Unmatched junction bases numbered 10, after V lost 0 bases and J lost 8 bases. CDR3 sequence (DNA): TGCGCCAGCAGCCAAGATGAGACAGGGCCCCCATATTCACCCCTCCACTTT. Protein sequence: CASSQDETGPPYSPLHF.

The genes are TRBV19 and TRBJ1-2; D uncertain. Germline values: CDR1 LNHDA, CDR2 SQIVND (reference sequence). V lost 4 bases, J lost 3 bases, and 6 bases lay in between. This CDR3 spans 12 amino acids. CDR3 bases: TGTGCCAGTAGTAGATTCGACTATGGCTACACCTTC. Translation gives CASSRFDYGYTF.

The chain carries TRBV6-6 and TRBJ1-3; D possibly corresponds to TRBD1 (5 bases). Germline CDR1 MNHNY, CDR2 SVGAGI (reference sequence). The CDR3 has 16 amino acids. Trimming cost V 6 bases and J 1 base, with 16 bases left between them. CDR3 sequence reads: CASRREGDSSGNTIYF. The CDR3 DNA follows: TGTGCCAGCAGGCGAGAAGGGGACTCTTCTGGAAACACCATATATTTT.

The rearrangement uses TRBV5-1 and TRBJ2-1; 11 positions match TRBD2. CDR3 length: 16 amino acids. J gave up 5 bases and V 4 bases, and 8 bases lay outside the gene matches. CDR1 is SGHRS, CDR2 YFSETQ, per germline. CDR3 sequence: CASSRSGTSGNNEQFF. The CDR3, as DNA: TGCGCCAGCAGCCGATCCGGGACTAGCGGAAACAATGAGCAGTTCTTC.

The rearrangement uses TRBV5-1 and TRBJ1-2; D remains ambiguous. The germline CDR1 and CDR2 sequences are SGHRS and YFSETQ. This CDR3 spans 13 amino acids. Trimming removed 2 bases from V and 7 bases from J, with 12 bases in between. The CDR3 DNA sequence: TGCGCCAGCAGCTTATACGTCGCCTCTGGCTACACCTTC. This encodes CASSLYVASGYTF.

The chain has TRBV29-1 and TRBJ1-3; no clear D. V gave up 6 bases and J gave up 0 bases, with 12 bases separating them. The CDR3 is 14 residues long. Germline CDR1 SQVTM, CDR2 ANQGSEA. CDR3 in amino acids: CSVDKGLSGNTIYF. In DNA, the CDR3 is TGCAGCGTCGACAAGGGTCTCTCTGGAAACACCATATATTTT.

This sequence joins TRBV11-3 and TRBJ2-1, with D possibly TRBD2 on 7 matching bases. The CDR3 is 15 amino acids. Trimming shortened V by 6 bases and J by 8 bases, and 20 bases separated the two germline ends. From germline, CDR1 is SGHNT and CDR2 YENEEA. This chain's CDR3 is CASSYVGGVNDEQFF. The CDR3 DNA sequence: TGTGCCAGCAGTTATGTAGGGGGGGTAAATGATGAGCAGTTCTTC.

The genes are TRBV2 and TRBJ2-3, with 10 bases aligning to TRBD2. V trimming: 6 bases; J trimming: 7 bases; junction bases outside the gene matches: 7. The germline CDR1 and CDR2 sequences are SNHLY and FYNNEI. The length of the CDR3 is 14 residues. As DNA, the CDR3 is TGTGCCAGCAGGGCCGGGACTAGCGAAAATACGCAGTATTTT. As protein: CASRAGTSENTQYF. Drawing the rest from reference TRBV2 and TRBJ2-3, the complete variable domain is EPEVTQTPSHQVTQMGQEVILRCVPISNHLYFYWYRQILGQKVEFLVSFYNNEISEKSEIFDDQFSVERPDGSNFTLKIRSTKLEDSAMYFCASRAGTSENTQYFGPGTRLTVL.

J is TRBJ1-4 and V is TRBV6-6; D is undetermined. The ends were cut back, 0 bases at V and 4 bases at J, with 12 bases in the middle. CDR1 MNHNY and CDR2 SVGAGI come from the germline V gene (reference sequence). The CDR3 totals 16 residues. CDR3: CASSYSMGWGNEKLFF. CDR3 coding DNA: TGTGCCAGCAGTTACTCCATGGGCTGGGGTAATGAAAAACTGTTTTTT.

This clone turned up a few times. The rearrangement joins TRBV29-1 to TRBJ1-2; D is unclear. From germline, CDR1 is SQVTM and CDR2 ANQGSEA. V was trimmed by 5 bases and J by 5 bases, leaving 12 bases between them. CDR3 length: 12 amino acids. The CDR3 sequence: CSVCNSGYGYTF. Here the CDR3 DNA reads TGCAGCGTTTGTAACTCTGGTTATGGCTACACCTTC.

CDR3 DNA: TGTGCCAGCAGTCCCCTCGCCGGGGGCTCTGGAAACACCATATATTTT. The encoded protein is CASSPLAGGSGNTIYF. This chain connects TRBV3-1 (or the pseudogene TRBV3-2) to TRBJ1-3; tentatively, D is TRBD1 (5 bases). In germline, CDR1 is LGHDT, CDR2 YNNKEL (reference sequence). The CDR3 consists of 16 residues. The V end lost 6 bases, the J end lost 0 bases, and 15 bases lay between the germline ends.

This clone showed up just a few times. CDR3: CAISEREGAGDEQYV. For the CDR3, the DNA is TGTGCCATCAGTGAGAGGGAAGGGGCTGGGGACGAGCAGTACGTC. This chain links TRBV10-3 with TRBJ2-7; D is possibly TRBD1 (5 bases). V was pared by 2 bases and J by 5 bases, with 16 bases between. CDR3 length equals 15 residues. Germline CDR1 is ENHRY and CDR2 is SYGVKD.

This chain connects TRBV30 to TRBJ2-6; TRBD1 matches at 7 bases. The ends lost 3 bases at V and 0 bases at J; junction bases unmatched: 5. Germline lookup yields CDR1 GTSNPN and CDR2 SVGIG (reference sequence). The CDR3 totals 16 residues. CDR3: CAWRKGASSGANVLTF. CDR3 DNA: TGTGCCTGGAGGAAGGGGGCCTCCTCTGGGGCCAACGTCCTGACTTTC. Full variable domain (missing parts from reference TRBV30 and TRBJ2-6): SQTIHQWPATLVQPVGSPLSLECTVEGTSNPNLYWYRQAAGRGLQLLFYSVGIGQISSEVPQNLSASRPQDRQFILSSKKLLLSDSGFYLCAWRKGASSGANVLTFGAGSRLTVL.

This clone was recorded a few times. J is TRBJ2-4 and V is TRBV2; possibly TRBD1 for D (6 bases). V was trimmed by 7 bases and J by 8 bases, leaving 18 bases between them. Germline lookup yields CDR1 SNHLY and CDR2 FYNNEI. The CDR3 sequence is 14 residues long. Written as DNA, the CDR3 is TGTGCCAGCATTCCGACAGGACCCAGAGACATTCAGTACTTC. This encodes CASIPTGPRDIQYF.